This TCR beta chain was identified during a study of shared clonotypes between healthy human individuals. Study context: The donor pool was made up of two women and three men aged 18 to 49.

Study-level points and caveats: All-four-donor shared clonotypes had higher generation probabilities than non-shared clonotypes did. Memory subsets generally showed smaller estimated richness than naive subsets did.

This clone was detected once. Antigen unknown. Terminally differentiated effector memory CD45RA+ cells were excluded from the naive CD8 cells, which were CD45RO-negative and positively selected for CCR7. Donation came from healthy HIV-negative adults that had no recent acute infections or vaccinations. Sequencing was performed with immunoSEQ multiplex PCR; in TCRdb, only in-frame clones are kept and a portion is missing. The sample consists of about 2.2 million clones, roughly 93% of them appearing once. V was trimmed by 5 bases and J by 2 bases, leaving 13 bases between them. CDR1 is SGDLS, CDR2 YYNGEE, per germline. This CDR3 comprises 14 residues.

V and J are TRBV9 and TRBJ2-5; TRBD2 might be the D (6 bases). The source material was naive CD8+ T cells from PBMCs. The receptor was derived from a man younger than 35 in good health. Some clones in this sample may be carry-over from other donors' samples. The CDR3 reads CASSAGQTQETQYF. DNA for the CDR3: TGTGCCAGCAGTGCGGGGCAGACACAAGAGACCCAGTACTTC.